This T cell receptor beta chain came from a study of blood T cells in healthy people across ages. CDR1 is LNHDA and CDR2 is SQIVND in the germline V gene (reference sequence). The V end was cut by 0 bases, the J end by 4 bases, with 5 bases between. This CDR3 contains 13 residues. Details on this clonotype: Its antigen remains unknown.

Study observations and caveats: Diversity of TCR beta correlated strongly with naive T cell percentage.

Through a sample-barcoded 5' primer and a J-beta primer mix, a second PCR was run for roughly 6 to 11 cycles. TCRdb re-derived calls from the 5' RACE reads in MiXCR, one entry per CDR3 protein. The sample records about 1.1 million distinct CDR3 sequences, around two fifths being singletons. The sequenced material came from blood. The chain recombines TRBV19 with TRBJ2-3, with D hard to call. The clonotype comes from a man aged 18-30 years in good health. CDR3 residues: CASSIEGSDTQYF. CDR3 nucleotide sequence: TGTGCCAGTAGTATAGAGGGGTCAGATACGCAGTATTTT.